The 16 T cell receptor beta chains below were found in one sample sequenced in a study of blood T cell repertoires in COVID-19. Clones were read by immunoSEQ multiplex PCR, and TCRdb kept only the in-frame ones, dropping some. Of around 140,000 clones listed, roughly three quarters are singletons. The sample comprised peripheral blood. Receptors were obtained from a woman aged 70-85 years with acute or convalescent COVID-19.

The J gene is TRBJ2-4, the V gene TRBV5-1, with 9 nucleotides matching TRBD2. Germline V gene sequence: CDR1 SGHRS, CDR2 YFSETQ. The CDR3 consists of 15 residues. Trimming removed 0 bases from V and 12 bases from J; junction bases left unmatched: 10. CDR3 loop: CASSLGGSGGDAQYF. The CDR3 coding sequence is TGCGCCAGCAGCTTGGGTGGTAGCGGGGGAGACGCTCAGTACTTC.

CDR3 nucleotide sequence: TGTGCCAGCAGCTTGGAGTGGGGTAGCGGGAGACGAGCCGGGGAGCTGTTTTTT. Translated: CASSLEWGSGRRAGELFF. V gene TRBV5-6 combines with J gene TRBJ2-2, with 9 positions matching TRBD2. Germline CDR1 SGHDT, CDR2 YYEEEE. J gave up 6 bases and V 0 bases, and 12 bases lay outside the gene matches. This CDR3 has 18 residues.

The chain carries TRBV6-2 or TRBV6-3 and TRBJ2-3, with 12 bases lining up with TRBD2. CDR3 size: 16 residues. Germline-derived CDR1 and CDR2 are MNHEY and SVGEGT. J gave up 6 bases and V 2 bases, and 6 bases lay outside the gene matches. CDR3 loop: CASSYPGLAGMDTQYF. The CDR3 nucleotides read TGTGCCAGCAGTTACCCCGGACTAGCGGGAATGGATACGCAGTATTTT.

The J gene is TRBJ2-7, the V gene TRBV5-1; 9 nucleotides agree with TRBD2. The CDR3 totals 13 residues. In germline, CDR1 is SGHRS, CDR2 YFSETQ. V was clipped by 4 bases and J by 5 bases; unmatched bases: 4. The CDR3 is CASSRGTSNEQYF. CDR3 nucleotide sequence: TGCGCCAGCAGCCGGGGGACTAGCAACGAGCAGTACTTC.

The chain joins TRBV3-1 (or the pseudogene TRBV3-2) to TRBJ2-1; no clear D gene. The CDR3 is 11 amino acids. Trimming cost V 4 bases and J 9 bases, with 7 bases left between them. Per germline, CDR1 LGHDT and CDR2 YNNKEL (reference sequence). CDR3 sequence: CASSLETEQFF. The CDR3 region has the DNA TGTGCCAGCAGCCTGGAGACTGAGCAGTTCTTC.

V usage is TRBV9 and J usage is TRBJ2-1; possible D gene TRBD2, 6 bases. The germline CDR1 and CDR2 sequences are SGDLS and YYNGEE. The CDR3 has 15 amino acids. V was trimmed by 3 bases and J by 11 bases, leaving 21 bases between them. The CDR3 loop is CASSARLVDTNQQFF. DNA for the CDR3: TGTGCCAGCAGCGCTCGACTAGTCGACACAAACCAGCAGTTCTTC.

The V call is TRBV19, the J call TRBJ2-1, with 8 bases lining up with TRBD2. CDR3 length: 15 residues. Per germline, CDR1 LNHDA and CDR2 SQIVND (reference sequence). The V segment lost 4 bases and the J segment 8 bases; nucleotides outside the gene matches: 10. CDR3 DNA: TGTGCCAGTAGTACAGGACTAGCAGGGATCCATGAGCAGTTCTTC. It codes for CASSTGLAGIHEQFF.

This rearrangement joins TRBV7-2 to TRBJ2-3; 13 nucleotides match TRBD2. The CDR3 sequence is 17 residues long. Germline assignment: CDR1 SGHTA and CDR2 FQGNSA. V gave up 4 bases and J gave up 2 bases; unmatched junction bases: 6. The DNA of the CDR3 is TGTGCCAGCAGCTCCCGACTAGCGGGGGGCGCCACAGATACGCAGTATTTT. It is translated as CASSSRLAGGATDTQYF.

The chain employs TRBV14 and TRBJ2-3; 9 positions match TRBD1. This CDR3 has 16 residues. V lost 0 bases and J lost 6; bases outside the gene matches: 7. CDR1 SGHDN and CDR2 FVKESK come from the germline V gene. The CDR3 DNA reads as TGTGCCAGCAGCCAAGAAGGGGACAGGGCGGACGATACGCAGTATTTT. Encoded protein: CASSQEGDRADDTQYF.

This clone was seen a few times. The chain couples TRBV9 to TRBJ2-2; D not certain. CDR1 SGDLS and CDR2 YYNGEE come from the germline V gene. Trimming stripped 4 bases from V and 6 bases from J, with 22 bases between. The CDR3 is 17 amino acids. CDR3 sequence: CASSFSNLLGSSGELFF. DNA for the CDR3: TGTGCCAGCAGCTTTTCCAATCTTCTAGGTAGTTCCGGGGAGCTGTTTTTT.

The chain links TRBV29-1 to TRBJ1-2; no definite D call. The CDR3 extends over 11 amino acids. Germline CDR1 and CDR2: SQVTM and ANQGSEA. The V end lost 7 bases, the J end lost 7 bases, and 13 bases lay between the germline ends. Written as DNA, the CDR3 is TGCAGCGACATAACAGTTCCTGGCTACACCTTC. Its protein is CSDITVPGYTF.

The rearrangement joins TRBV7-9 to TRBJ1-3; 7 bases line up with TRBD1. The CDR3 consists of 14 residues. Germline-derived CDR1 and CDR2 are SEHNR and FQNEAQ (reference sequence). Germline trimming cut 2 bases from V and 2 bases from J; bases unmatched to any gene: 0. For the CDR3, the DNA is TGTGCCAGCAGCTTAACAGGGGCTGGAAACACCATATATTTT. This sequence encodes CASSLTGAGNTIYF.

The rearrangement uses TRBV18 and TRBJ2-7, with D maybe TRBD1 (6 bases). The CDR3 extends over 16 amino acids. The ends were cut back, 3 bases at V and 3 bases at J, with 18 bases in the middle. Per germline, CDR1 KGHSH and CDR2 LQKENI. CDR3 bases: TGTGCCAGCTCACCGGGGGCTGCTTGGGGGAACTACGAGCAGTACTTC. This translates into CASSPGAAWGNYEQYF.

This clone was observed once. The chain combines TRBV27 with TRBJ2-4; D remains ambiguous. CDR1 is MNHEY, CDR2 SMNVEV, per germline (reference sequence). V was trimmed by 5 bases and J by 0 bases, leaving 8 bases between them. There are 14 residues in the CDR3. The CDR3 sequence is CASSPDIAKNIQYF. The CDR3 nucleotides are TGTGCCAGCAGTCCAGATATAGCCAAAAACATTCAGTACTTC.

The chain links TRBV27 to TRBJ1-6; 7 bases match TRBD1. In germline, CDR1 is MNHEY, CDR2 SMNVEV (reference sequence). This CDR3 spans 17 amino acids. J was trimmed by 6 bases and V by 5 bases; bases with no gene match: 13. The CDR3 protein is CASSPLWGTDFNSPLHF. The CDR3 nucleotides read TGTGCCAGCAGTCCCCTATGGGGGACAGATTTTAATTCACCCCTCCACTTT.

CDR3 sequence: CASSLRAGATVNEKLFF. The CDR3 nucleotides are TGTGCCAGCAGCTTGAGGGCAGGGGCGACCGTTAATGAAAAACTGTTTTTT. J is TRBJ1-4 and V is TRBV5-4; possibly TRBD1 for D (6 bases). The CDR3 contains 17 residues. V lost 1 base to trimming and J lost 4 bases, with 17 bases between them. The germline CDR1 and CDR2 sequences are SGHNT and YYREEE (reference sequence).